This T cell receptor (beta chain) was recorded in a study of shared clonotypes between healthy human individuals (dated by TCRdb to 2020 to 2022). Context from the whole study: The cohort included three men and a couple of women between 18 and 49 years of age. Libraries were prepared and TCR repertoires were sequenced by different laboratories using diverse techniques, in order to increase sequencing depth and limit assay-specific biases. Leukapheresis yielded between about 0.94 and 8.9 billion PBMCs per donor. The study deeply sequenced blood TCR repertoires of about 5 healthy adults to estimate repertoire size and the extent of clonotype sharing between individuals.

Overall results and qualifications from the work: Sampling was limited to blood, and TCR repertoires in tissue likely differ from TCR repertoires in blood. The small number of donors limited the genetic and exposure-history diversity represented. Pairwise subsampling led to the expectation that sequencing depth would affect the degree of clonotype sharing among donors.

Healthy HIV-negative adults with no recently reported acute infections or vaccinations were included as donors. Every donor was a Caucasian adult living in Nashville, Tennessee, USA. For unsorted samples, 90 million or so PBMCs were counted, and genomic DNA was extracted using the QIAamp DNA Blood Mini kit. Blood was collected by leukapheresis, and PBMCs were isolated by Ficoll-Histopaque density gradient centrifugation and then cryopreserved in liquid nitrogen vapor phase. Regarding this clone: Its antigen is still unknown. Per-base quality was not reported, and no clone a single base away is much larger than it. The sample contains more than one DNA sequence encoding this CDR3.

Taken from the germline V gene, the CDR1 and CDR2 loops are MNHEY and SVGAGI. From the cysteine through the phenylalanine, the CDR3 covers 13 amino acids. CDR3 DNA is the only sequence kept; it has 39 bases, read in frame from the first base. Germline trimming amounts to 6 bases on V and 2 bases on J, with 3 as the count of junction bases outside the gene matches. TCR CDR3 regions were amplified from genomic DNA by multiplex PCR using the deep immunoSEQ assay. Extracted genomic DNA from each cell subset was distributed evenly across all wells of several immunoSEQ 96-well plates, and each plate was treated as a replicate. For unsorted PBMC, roughly 0.3 ug genomic DNA, equal to 30,000 or so T cell genomes, was loaded into each replicate PCR. Ten immunoSEQ deep assay plates were used to sequence unsorted PBMC genomic DNA. Purified libraries were quantified with a Qubit 3.0 fluorometer, sized on a Bioanalyzer 2100, and re-quantified with the KAPA Library Quantification kit. Every immunoSEQ 96-well plate was sequenced on a dedicated single-read 150-cycle Illumina NextSeq 550 flow cell. The study's processing was this. Because only junctional sequences without quality scores were contained in the immunoSEQ output, filtering matching that applied to full-length reads could not be performed. To assign V/J genes and CDR3, sequences were annotated against IMGT germline references using PyIR, a Python wrapper for IgBLAST v1.9. Reads were removed for weak V/J assignments (E-value above 1e-6), missing CDR3, stop codons, out-of-frame junctions, or ambiguous translated residues. V3J clonotypes were defined by identical inferred V gene, J gene, and CDR3 amino acid sequence. Percentage overlap between repertoires was computed as shared unique clonotypes divided by the size of the smaller repertoire. RTK rarefaction, the Chao1 estimator, and Recon v2.1 estimates of unobserved clonotypes were used to assess repertoire richness. The immuneACCESS repertoire file appears here via TCRdb, limited to in-frame rearrangements. These files lack a portion of the clones; in checked studies, under half of the deficit traces to unresolved V genes, and the cause of the others is not known. That table furnishes V, J and clone size, whereas the DNA furnished D and trimming. This sample gives roughly 500,000 clones in total; about four fifths of them show up just once. Together, the top ten hold around 13% of the sample.

The sequence was collected from a woman in her 40s in good health. Some clones in this sample may be carry-over from other donors' samples. Recombination connected TRBV6-5 to TRBJ2-7, with 8 bases matching TRBD2. Source material: PBMCs. The CDR3 region reads CASSLTSAYEQYF. The DNA sequence follows: TGTGCCAGCAGCCTGACTAGCGCCTACGAGCAGTACTTC.